This T cell receptor beta chain is from a study of shared clonotypes between healthy human individuals. CDR3 length: 15 residues. CDR1 and CDR2 from the germline V gene are MGHRA and YSYEKL. Trimming cost V 5 bases and J 6 bases, with 19 bases left between them. The data were produced by immunoSEQ multiplex PCR, yet TCRdb's version contains in-frame clones alone and is incomplete. Among 1.5 million to 2.5 million clones listed, about 95% were seen once. In the naive CD8 group, cells lacked CD45RO and were positively selected for CCR7, so terminally differentiated effector memory CD45RA+ cells were left out.

The sequence derives from a man aged 18 to 30 in good health. The sample comprised naive CD8+ T cells sorted from blood. The chain recombines TRBV4-1 with TRBJ1-2; TRBD1 is a possible D gene (6 bases). CDR3 region: CASSFALQGFNGYTF. In nucleotides, the CDR3 is TGCGCCAGCAGCTTCGCATTACAGGGTTTCAATGGCTACACCTTC.